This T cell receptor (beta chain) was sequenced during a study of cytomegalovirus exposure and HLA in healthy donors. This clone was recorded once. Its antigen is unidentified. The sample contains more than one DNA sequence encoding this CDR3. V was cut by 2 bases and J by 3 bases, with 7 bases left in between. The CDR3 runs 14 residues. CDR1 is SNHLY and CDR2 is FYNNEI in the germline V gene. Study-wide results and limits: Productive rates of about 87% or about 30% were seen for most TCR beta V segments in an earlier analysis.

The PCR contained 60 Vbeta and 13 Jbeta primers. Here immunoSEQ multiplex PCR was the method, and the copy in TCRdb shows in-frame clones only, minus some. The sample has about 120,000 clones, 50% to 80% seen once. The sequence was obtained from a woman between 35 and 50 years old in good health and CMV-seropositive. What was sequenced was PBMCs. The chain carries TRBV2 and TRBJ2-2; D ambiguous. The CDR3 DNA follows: TGTGCCAGCAGTGAATTGAGGTACACCGGGGAGCTGTTTTTT. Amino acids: CASSELRYTGELFF.